This T cell receptor beta chain was captured in a study of shared clonotypes between healthy human individuals. TCRdb's copy holds only in-frame clones and misses some; the assay was immunoSEQ multiplex PCR. The table lists millions of clones, just under 95% of them singletons. A remark on this clone: Its antigen remains unidentified.

Terminally differentiated effector memory CD45RA+ cells were excluded from the naive CD8 cells, which were CD45RO-negative and positively selected for CCR7. Findings and limits, study-wide: Despite large depth, rarefaction showed incomplete sorted-subset sequencing. Deeper or shallower sequencing was expected to change how clonotypes are shared among donors.

V dropped 5 bases and J dropped 8; count of bases not matched to a gene: 5. The length of the CDR3 is 13 residues. Germline CDR1 LNHNV, CDR2 YYDKDF (reference sequence). The specimen sequenced was naive CD8+ T cells sorted from blood. The TCR comes from a man between 18 and 29 years old in good health. This chain connects TRBV15 to TRBJ1-4; the match to TRBD1 covers 7 bases. The CDR3 is CATSPQGREKLFF. Here the CDR3 DNA reads TGTGCCACCAGCCCACAGGGGCGGGAAAAACTGTTTTTT.